The clone carrying this T cell receptor beta chain came up a few times. Antigen specificity is unknown. Other DNA variants within this sample encode the same CDR3. The data derive from a study of PD-1 blockade in classical Hodgkin lymphoma. Study-level findings and limits: According to reports, newly diagnosed patients had lower baseline TCR diversity than healthy donors, and relapsed/refractory patients had lower baseline TCR diversity still. Undefined causes, possibly disease activity or prior therapy, underlie the repertoire differences. Complete responders matched newly diagnosed patients in baseline diversity.

Trimming shortened V by 0 bases and J by 2 bases, and 4 bases separated the two germline ends. Germline values: CDR1 SGHDN, CDR2 FVKESK. CDR3 length: 13 residues. Data came from immunoSEQ multiplex PCR; TCRdb stores just in-frame clones and leaves some out. The profile shows approximately 65,000 clones, about 90% of them singletons. Time point denoted: cycle 4 day 1 (C4D1), after less than seven weeks of nivolumab. Relapse after autologous stem cell transplantation occurred in every patient, and brentuximab vedotin exposure varied. The TCR sequence derives from a human donor with classical Hodgkin lymphoma. Sequenced material: peripheral blood mononuclear cells (PBMCs), taken before the fourth cycle of nivolumab. The chain is built from TRBV14 and TRBJ1-1; no firm D call. The CDR3 loop reads CASSQELNTEAFF. Here the CDR3 DNA reads TGTGCCAGCAGCCAAGAACTAAACACTGAAGCTTTCTTT.